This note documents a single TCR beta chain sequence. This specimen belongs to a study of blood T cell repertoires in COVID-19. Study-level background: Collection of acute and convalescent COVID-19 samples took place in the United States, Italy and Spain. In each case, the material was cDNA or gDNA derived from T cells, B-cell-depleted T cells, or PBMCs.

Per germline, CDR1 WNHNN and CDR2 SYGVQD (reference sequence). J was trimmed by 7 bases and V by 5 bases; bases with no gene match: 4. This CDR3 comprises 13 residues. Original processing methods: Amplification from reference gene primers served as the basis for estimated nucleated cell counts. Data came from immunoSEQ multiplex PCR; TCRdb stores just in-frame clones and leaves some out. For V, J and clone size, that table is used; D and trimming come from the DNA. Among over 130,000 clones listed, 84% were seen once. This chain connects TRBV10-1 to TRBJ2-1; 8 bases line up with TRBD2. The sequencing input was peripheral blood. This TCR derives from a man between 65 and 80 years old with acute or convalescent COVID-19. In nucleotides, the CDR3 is TGCGCCAGCAGTTCTAGCGGGCGGAATGAGCAGTTCTTC. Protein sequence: CASSSSGRNEQFF.